Sequencing of this T cell receptor beta chain was carried out in a study of blood T cells in healthy people across ages (dated by TCRdb to between 2014 and 2016). Some background on the complete study: In model experiments, roughly one uniquely barcoded TCR beta cDNA molecule per two T cells was captured by template switching. To avoid experimental bias, donors of different ages were randomly spread across the sequencing lanes. Using deep sequencing normalized with unique cDNA molecular identifiers, the study measured how TCR beta repertoire diversity changes with age. Donors were grouped into four age groups: young (average roughly 17 years), middle-aged (39), aged (62) and long-lived (over 80). The study analyzed two additional independent replicas of 1 million unique cDNA reads from the same blood draw for two donors, one aged 18 to 30 and one aged 80 or older.

CDR1 and CDR2, per the germline V gene (reference sequence), are DFQATT and SNEGSKA. V sheds 1 base and J sheds 9 bases, leaving 13 bases between their ends. CDR3 length: 13 amino acids, cysteine to phenylalanine. The DNA shown is the 39-base CDR3, in frame from base 1. The donors were some 36 Caucasian individuals from Russia, aged about 6 to 100 years, who were systemically healthy. Each donor gave around 9.5 milliliters of peripheral blood, collected into EDTA-treated Vacutainer tubes. Ficoll-Paque density-gradient centrifugation was used to isolate PBMCs, with at least 7 million obtained per sample. Trizol reagent was used to extract total RNA from the PBMCs, yielding at least 5.5 micrograms per sample. Naive CD45RAhigh/CD27high T cell percentages were measured by flow cytometry on a PBMC aliquot from every donor. Beyond this particular receptor, the publication reports: Estimates of total diversity based on one million sequenced T cells were considered lower bounds and underestimates. Bulk unsorted PBMC profiling prevented conclusive comparison of naive and antigen-experienced compartments. Compared with the aged group, more naive CD4+ T cells, fewer expanded clones and increased TCR diversity were shown by the long-lived group, suggesting age selection. As age increased, observed TCR beta diversity per million T cells dropped in a roughly linear way, and a significant reduction was already evident by age 40. Because the CMV infection status of the donors was unknown, age-related changes in expanded clonotypes may potentially have been confounded. Observed TCR beta diversity correlated strongly with the percentage of naive T cells measured by flow cytometry.

Library preparation employed 5' RACE. Sequenced on an Illumina HiSeq 2500. A second PCR of roughly 6 to 11 cycles was run with a J-beta primer mix and a sample-barcoded 5' primer. A template-switch 5' adaptor carrying 12 random nucleotides introduced a unique molecular identifier onto each TCR beta cDNA molecule. Each sample yielded at least 2.5 million CDR3-containing paired-end reads. First-strand cDNA was synthesized from all RNA with the Mint cDNA synthesis kit, primed by a TRBC-specific oligonucleotide. After uracil-DNA glycosylase treatment, a first 18-cycle PCR used universal primers M1SS and BC2_uni_R on all cDNA. As for the authors' bioinformatics: For normalization, 1 million high-quality reads were randomly selected from each sample, with every read carrying a distinct molecular identifier. Instead of being binned into consensus sequences, reads with shared molecular identifiers were discarded. MiTCR, with a Q25 quality threshold and the strictest error-elimination algorithm, was used for CDR3 identification, clonotype clustering and error correction. A nonparametric unseen species model with Euler transformation was used to estimate lower-bound total TCR beta diversity. The public reads were reprocessed in TCRdb via fastp at Q25 and MiXCR, keeping in-frame beta chains. Rows with a matching CDR3 protein are joined into one entry that keeps the most common DNA and genes. These V and J calls rely on TCRdb rather than the paper's analysis. For this sample there are around 800,000 distinct CDR3 sequences; approximately 53% appear just once. The ten largest account for about two fifths of the sample.

Regarding this clonotype: The antigen it recognizes is unknown. Base qualities were left out, and no much larger clone turns up one base away.

Sequencing was performed on blood. The origin of this receptor is a man aged 80 or over in good health. The chain is assembled from TRBV20-1 and TRBJ2-1; the D gene could be either TRBD1 or TRBD2, each agreeing at 5 bases. The CDR3 loop reads CSARGGPGTEQFF. The bases are TGCAGTGCTAGAGGAGGGCCAGGGACTGAGCAGTTCTTC.